Listed below are T cell receptor beta chains from one sample, sequenced in a study of OX40 agonist ivuxolimab in advanced cancers. Sequenced by immunoSEQ multiplex PCR; TCRdb stores in-frame clones only, minus some. Of roughly 45,000 clones listed, roughly 88% are singletons. The starting material was CD4+ or CD8+ T cells sorted from blood, obtained in a trial of the OX40 agonist ivuxolimab. These TCRs come from an adult with an advanced solid tumor such as melanoma, head and neck, liver or kidney cancer. Both conserved end residues are part of each CDR3. The order of the fields is clone size, D gene, J gene, V gene, CDR3 protein, CDR3 DNA. D genes are given only for firm matches. Clone size is shown for a subset of rows, as once, few, many or a class of expanded clone.

abundance: .; d_gene: TRBD1; j_gene: TRBJ1-2; v_gene: TRBV7-3; CDR3aa: CASSSDRVYGYTF; CDR3nt: TGTGCCAGCAGCTCCGACAGGGTCTATGGCTACACCTTC
abundance: .; d_gene: TRBD1; j_gene: TRBJ1-3; v_gene: TRBV5-5; CDR3aa: CASSLISGTAGNTIYF; CDR3nt: TGTGCCAGCAGCTTGATTTCCGGGACAGCTGGAAACACCATATATTTT
abundance: .; d_gene: .; j_gene: TRBJ1-3; v_gene: TRBV6-5; CDR3aa: CASSVEQGNTIYF; CDR3nt: TGTGCCAGCAGCGTGGAACAGGGAAACACCATATATTTT
abundance: few; d_gene: .; j_gene: TRBJ1-4; v_gene: TRBV2; CDR3aa: CASKWRDVVNEKLFF; CDR3nt: TGTGCCAGCAAGTGGAGGGACGTAGTTAATGAAAAACTGTTTTTT
abundance: .; d_gene: .; j_gene: TRBJ2-7; v_gene: TRBV7-9; CDR3aa: CASSLSQGGFYEQYF; CDR3nt: TGTGCCAGCAGCTTAAGTCAGGGGGGTTTCTACGAGCAGTACTTC
abundance: .; d_gene: .; j_gene: TRBJ1-1; v_gene: TRBV19; CDR3aa: CASSISGGLNTEAFF; CDR3nt: TGTGCCAGTAGTATATCGGGAGGGTTGAACACTGAAGCTTTCTTT
abundance: .; d_gene: TRBD2; j_gene: TRBJ2-3; v_gene: TRBV7-3; CDR3aa: CASSSGAGGLSDTQYF; CDR3nt: TGTGCCAGCAGCTCGGGAGCGGGGGGGCTGTCAGATACGCAGTATTTT
abundance: .; d_gene: TRBD2; j_gene: TRBJ2-7; v_gene: TRBV10-2; CDR3aa: CASSEPSGGVSYEQYF; CDR3nt: TGCGCCAGCAGTGAGCCATCCGGGGGGGTCTCCTACGAGCAGTACTTC
abundance: once; d_gene: .; j_gene: TRBJ2-5; v_gene: TRBV7-2; CDR3aa: CASSFGQQETQYF; CDR3nt: TGTGCCAGCAGCTTCGGACAGCAAGAGACCCAGTACTTC
abundance: .; d_gene: .; j_gene: TRBJ1-1; v_gene: TRBV6-6; CDR3aa: CASRPGAGTAFF; CDR3nt: TGTGCCAGCAGACCGGGGGCAGGGACAGCTTTCTTT
abundance: .; d_gene: .; j_gene: TRBJ2-7; v_gene: TRBV28; CDR3aa: CASRYSGGGGSGEQYF; CDR3nt: TGTGCCAGCAGGTACTCTGGCGGGGGCGGGTCCGGCGAGCAGTACTTC
abundance: .; d_gene: .; j_gene: TRBJ1-3; v_gene: TRBV28; CDR3aa: CASSLNRASGNTIYF; CDR3nt: TGTGCCAGCAGTTTAAACAGGGCCTCGGGAAACACCATATATTTT
abundance: .; d_gene: .; j_gene: TRBJ2-1; v_gene: TRBV28; CDR3aa: CASSPSSGKDNEQFF; CDR3nt: TGTGCCAGCAGCCCGAGTTCAGGAAAGGACAATGAGCAGTTCTTC
abundance: .; d_gene: .; j_gene: TRBJ2-3; v_gene: TRBV7-2; CDR3aa: CASSRRQGTDTQYF; CDR3nt: TGTGCCAGCAGCCGTAGACAGGGCACAGATACGCAGTATTTT
abundance: .; d_gene: .; j_gene: TRBJ1-2; v_gene: TRBV27; CDR3aa: CASSPAGYYGYTF; CDR3nt: TGTGCCAGCAGTCCAGCGGGGTATTATGGCTACACCTTC
abundance: .; d_gene: TRBD1; j_gene: TRBJ2-3; v_gene: TRBV19; CDR3aa: CASKRDRDQDTQYF; CDR3nt: TGTGCCAGTAAGAGGGACAGGGACCAAGATACGCAGTATTTT
abundance: .; d_gene: .; j_gene: TRBJ2-7; v_gene: TRBV7-8; CDR3aa: CASSLDRDTYEQYF; CDR3nt: TGTGCCAGCAGCTTGGACCGGGACACCTACGAGCAGTACTTC
abundance: .; d_gene: .; j_gene: TRBJ1-2; v_gene: TRBV4-3; CDR3aa: CASSQLTGAVGGYTF; CDR3nt: TGCGCCAGCAGCCAATTAACGGGGGCGGTTGGTGGCTACACCTTC
abundance: .; d_gene: .; j_gene: TRBJ2-1; v_gene: TRBV6-7; CDR3aa: CASNSSGQRSIYEQFF; CDR3nt: TGTGCCAGCAATTCTTCGGGGCAGCGGTCGATATATGAGCAGTTCTTC
abundance: .; d_gene: .; j_gene: TRBJ1-1; v_gene: TRBV5-4; CDR3aa: CASSLTPNTEAFF; CDR3nt: TGTGCCAGCAGCTTAACTCCGAACACTGAAGCTTTCTTT
abundance: .; d_gene: .; j_gene: TRBJ1-4; v_gene: TRBV7-6; CDR3aa: CASSFAPGSWNEKLFF; CDR3nt: TGTGCCAGCAGCTTTGCGCCAGGGTCATGGAATGAAAAACTGTTTTTT
abundance: .; d_gene: .; j_gene: TRBJ2-7; v_gene: TRBV6-6; CDR3aa: CASSQQGTEQYF; CDR3nt: TGTGCCAGCAGTCAACAGGGTACCGAGCAGTACTTC
abundance: .; d_gene: .; j_gene: TRBJ1-1; v_gene: TRBV5-1; CDR3aa: CASSFSGAGNTEAFF; CDR3nt: TGCGCCAGCAGCTTTTCGGGGGCAGGGAACACTGAAGCTTTCTTT
abundance: .; d_gene: .; j_gene: TRBJ1-1; v_gene: TRBV5-4; CDR3aa: CASSSTANTEAFF; CDR3nt: TGTGCCAGCAGCTCGACAGCGAACACTGAAGCTTTCTTT
abundance: .; d_gene: .; j_gene: TRBJ1-2; v_gene: TRBV6-6; CDR3aa: CASSKERVEGYTF; CDR3nt: TGTGCCAGCAGTAAGGAGAGGGTGGAGGGCTACACCTTC
abundance: few; d_gene: .; j_gene: TRBJ1-6; v_gene: TRBV14; CDR3aa: CASSQETGATYNSPLHF; CDR3nt: TGTGCCAGCAGCCAAGAGACAGGAGCAACCTATAATTCACCCCTCCACTTT
abundance: .; d_gene: TRBD2; j_gene: TRBJ2-3; v_gene: TRBV5-1; CDR3aa: CASSSLAGGDPDTQYF; CDR3nt: TGCGCCAGCAGCTCGTTAGCGGGGGGGGACCCAGATACGCAGTATTTT
abundance: .; d_gene: .; j_gene: TRBJ1-4; v_gene: TRBV6-6; CDR3aa: CASRSGINEKLFF; CDR3nt: TGTGCCAGCAGGTCCGGGATTAATGAAAAACTGTTTTTT